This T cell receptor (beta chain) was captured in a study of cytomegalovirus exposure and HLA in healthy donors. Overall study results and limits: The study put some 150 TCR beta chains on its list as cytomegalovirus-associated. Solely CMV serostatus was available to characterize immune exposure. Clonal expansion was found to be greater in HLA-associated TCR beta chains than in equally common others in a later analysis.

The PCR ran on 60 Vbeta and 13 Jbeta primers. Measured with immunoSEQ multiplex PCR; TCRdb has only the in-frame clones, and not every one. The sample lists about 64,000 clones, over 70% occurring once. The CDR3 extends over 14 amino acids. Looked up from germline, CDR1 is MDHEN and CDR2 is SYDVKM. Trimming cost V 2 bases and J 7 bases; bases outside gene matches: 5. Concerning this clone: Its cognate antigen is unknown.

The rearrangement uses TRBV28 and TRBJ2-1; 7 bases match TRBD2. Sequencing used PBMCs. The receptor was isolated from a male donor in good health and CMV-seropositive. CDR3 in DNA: TGTGCCAGCAGTTTAACCGGGACTATTAATGAGCAGTTCTTC. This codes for CASSLTGTINEQFF.